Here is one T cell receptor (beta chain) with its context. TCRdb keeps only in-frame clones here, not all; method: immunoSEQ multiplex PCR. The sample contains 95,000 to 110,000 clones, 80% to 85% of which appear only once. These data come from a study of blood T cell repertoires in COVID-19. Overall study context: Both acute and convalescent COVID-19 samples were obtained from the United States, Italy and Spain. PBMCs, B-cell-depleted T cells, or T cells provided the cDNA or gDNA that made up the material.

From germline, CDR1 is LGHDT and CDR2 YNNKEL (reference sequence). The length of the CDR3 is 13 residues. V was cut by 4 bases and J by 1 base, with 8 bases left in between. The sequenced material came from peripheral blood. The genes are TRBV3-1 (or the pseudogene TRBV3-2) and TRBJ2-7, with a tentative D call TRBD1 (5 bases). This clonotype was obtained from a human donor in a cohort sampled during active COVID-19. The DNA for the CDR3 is TGTGCCAGCAGCCTTCAGGGTTCCTACGAGCAGTACTTC. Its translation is CASSLQGSYEQYF.